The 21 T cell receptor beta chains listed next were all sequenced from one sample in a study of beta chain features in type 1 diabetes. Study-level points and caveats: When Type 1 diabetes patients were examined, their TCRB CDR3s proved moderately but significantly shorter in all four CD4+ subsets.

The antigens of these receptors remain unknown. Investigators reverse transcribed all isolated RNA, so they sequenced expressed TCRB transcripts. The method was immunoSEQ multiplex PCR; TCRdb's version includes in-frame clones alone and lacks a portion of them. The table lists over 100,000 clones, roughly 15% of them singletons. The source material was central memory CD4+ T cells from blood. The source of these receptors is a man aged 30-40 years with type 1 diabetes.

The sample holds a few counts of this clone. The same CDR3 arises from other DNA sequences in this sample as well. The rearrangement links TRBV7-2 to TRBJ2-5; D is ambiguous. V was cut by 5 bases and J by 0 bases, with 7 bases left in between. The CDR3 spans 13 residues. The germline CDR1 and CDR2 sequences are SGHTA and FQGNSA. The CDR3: CASSPRYQETQYF. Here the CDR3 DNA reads TGTGCCAGCAGCCCTCGGTACCAAGAGACCCAGTACTTC.

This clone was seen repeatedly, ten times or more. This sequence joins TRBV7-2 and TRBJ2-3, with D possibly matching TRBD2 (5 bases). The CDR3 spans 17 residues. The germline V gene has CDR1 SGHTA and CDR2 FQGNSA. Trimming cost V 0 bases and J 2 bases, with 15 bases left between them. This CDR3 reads CASSLALRVPITDTQYF. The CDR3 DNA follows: TGTGCCAGCAGCTTAGCGCTGAGGGTTCCAATCACAGATACGCAGTATTTT.

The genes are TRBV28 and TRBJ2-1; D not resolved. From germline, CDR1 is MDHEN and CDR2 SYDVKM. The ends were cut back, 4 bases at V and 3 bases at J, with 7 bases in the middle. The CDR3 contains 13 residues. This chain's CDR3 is CASSSDIYNEQFF. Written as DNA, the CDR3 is TGTGCCAGCAGTTCCGACATCTACAATGAGCAGTTCTTC.

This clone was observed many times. As DNA, the CDR3 is TGTGCCAGCAGTTACTGGGGACATAGTCCAGATACGCAGTATTTT. Amino acid sequence: CASSYWGHSPDTQYF. This chain joins TRBV6-5 and TRBJ2-3; D possibly corresponds to TRBD1 (6 bases). V lost 1 base to trimming and J lost 4 bases, with 12 bases between them. The germline V gene encodes CDR1 MNHEY and CDR2 SVGAGI. CDR3 length: 15 residues.

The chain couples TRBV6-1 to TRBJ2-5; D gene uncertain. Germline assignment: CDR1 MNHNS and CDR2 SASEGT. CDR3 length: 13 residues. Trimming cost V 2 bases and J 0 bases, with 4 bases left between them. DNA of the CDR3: TGTGCCAGCAGTGAAAGGGACCAAGAGACCCAGTACTTC. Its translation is CASSERDQETQYF.

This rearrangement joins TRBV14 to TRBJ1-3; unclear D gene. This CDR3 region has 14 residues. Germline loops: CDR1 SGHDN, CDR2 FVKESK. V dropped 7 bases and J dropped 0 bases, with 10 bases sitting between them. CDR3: CASIARFSGNTIYF. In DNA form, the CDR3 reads TGTGCCAGCATCGCCCGGTTCTCTGGAAACACCATATATTTT.

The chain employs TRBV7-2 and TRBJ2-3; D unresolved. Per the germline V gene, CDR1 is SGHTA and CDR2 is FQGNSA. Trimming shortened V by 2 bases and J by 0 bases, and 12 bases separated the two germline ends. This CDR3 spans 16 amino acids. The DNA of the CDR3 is TGTGCCAGCAGCTTACTAGGCAAACCTAGCACAGATACGCAGTATTTT. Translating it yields CASSLLGKPSTDTQYF.

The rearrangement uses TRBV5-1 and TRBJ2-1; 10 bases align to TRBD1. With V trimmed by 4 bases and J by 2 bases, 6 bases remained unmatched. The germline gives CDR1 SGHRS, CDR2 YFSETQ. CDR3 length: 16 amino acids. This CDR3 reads CASSPTGGAPYNEQFF. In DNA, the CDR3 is TGCGCCAGCAGCCCGACAGGGGGCGCCCCCTACAATGAGCAGTTCTTC.

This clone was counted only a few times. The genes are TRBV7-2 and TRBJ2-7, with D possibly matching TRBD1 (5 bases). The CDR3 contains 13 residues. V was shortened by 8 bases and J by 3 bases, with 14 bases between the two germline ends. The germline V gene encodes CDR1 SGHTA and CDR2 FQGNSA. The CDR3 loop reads CASLGAASYEQYF. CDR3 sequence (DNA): TGTGCCAGCCTAGGGGCGGCAAGCTACGAGCAGTACTTC.

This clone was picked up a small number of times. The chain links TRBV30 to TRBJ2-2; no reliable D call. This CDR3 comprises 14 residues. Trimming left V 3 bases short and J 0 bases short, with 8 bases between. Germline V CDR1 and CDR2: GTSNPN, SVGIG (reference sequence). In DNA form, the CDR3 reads TGTGCCTGGAGGCCACAGTCGAACACCGGGGAGCTGTTTTTT. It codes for CAWRPQSNTGELFF.

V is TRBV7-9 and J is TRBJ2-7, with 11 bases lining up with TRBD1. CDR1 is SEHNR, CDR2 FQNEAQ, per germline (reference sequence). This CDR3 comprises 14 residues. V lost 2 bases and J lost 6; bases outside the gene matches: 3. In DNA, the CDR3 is TGTGCCAGCAGCTTAATAGGGACAGGGGGCGAGCAGTACTTC. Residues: CASSLIGTGGEQYF.

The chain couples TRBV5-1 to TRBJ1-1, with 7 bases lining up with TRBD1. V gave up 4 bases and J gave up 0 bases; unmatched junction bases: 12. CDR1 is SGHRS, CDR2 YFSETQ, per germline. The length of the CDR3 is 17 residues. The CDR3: CASSTQTGSVVNTEAFF. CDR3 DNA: TGCGCCAGCAGCACGCAGACAGGGTCGGTAGTGAACACTGAAGCTTTCTTT.

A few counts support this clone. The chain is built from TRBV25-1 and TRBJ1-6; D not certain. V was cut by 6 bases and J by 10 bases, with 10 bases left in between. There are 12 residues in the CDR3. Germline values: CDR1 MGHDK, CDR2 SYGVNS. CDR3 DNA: TGTGCCAGCAGGAAATCGGGGTCACCCCTCCACTTT. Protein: CASRKSGSPLHF. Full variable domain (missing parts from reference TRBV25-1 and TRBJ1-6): EADIYQTPRYLVIGTGKKITLECSQTMGHDKMYWYQQDPGMELHLIHYSYGVNSTEKGDLSSESTVSRIRTEHFPLTLESARPSHTSQYLCASRKSGSPLHFGNGTRLTVT.

The CDR3 is CASSFRGAALYNEQFF. CDR3 nucleotides: TGTGCCAGCAGCTTTAGGGGGGCGGCCCTCTACAATGAGCAGTTCTTC. J is TRBJ2-1 and V is TRBV11-3, with D perhaps given as TRBD1 or TRBD2 (6 bases each). Germline CDR1 SGHNT, CDR2 YENEEA. Trimming shortened V by 3 bases and J by 3 bases, and 15 bases separated the two germline ends. The CDR3 loop spans 16 amino acids.

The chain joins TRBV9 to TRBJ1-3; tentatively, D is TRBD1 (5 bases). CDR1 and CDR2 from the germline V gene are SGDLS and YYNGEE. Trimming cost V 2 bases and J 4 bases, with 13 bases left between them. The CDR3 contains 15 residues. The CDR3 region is CASSVQGTAGNTIYF. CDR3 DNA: TGTGCCAGCAGCGTCCAGGGAACAGCGGGAAACACCATATATTTT. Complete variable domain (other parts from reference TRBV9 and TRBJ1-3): DSGVTQTPKHLITATGQRVTLRCSPRSGDLSVYWYQQSLDQGLQFLIQYYNGEERAKGNILERFSAQQFPDLHSELNLSSLELGDSALYFCASSVQGTAGNTIYFGEGSWLTVV.

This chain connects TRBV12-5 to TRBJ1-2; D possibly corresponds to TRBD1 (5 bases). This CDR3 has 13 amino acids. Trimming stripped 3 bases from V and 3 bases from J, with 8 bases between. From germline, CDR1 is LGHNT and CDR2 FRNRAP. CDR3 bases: TGTGCTAGTGGTTTTCAGGGTGACTATGGCTACACCTTC. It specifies CASGFQGDYGYTF.

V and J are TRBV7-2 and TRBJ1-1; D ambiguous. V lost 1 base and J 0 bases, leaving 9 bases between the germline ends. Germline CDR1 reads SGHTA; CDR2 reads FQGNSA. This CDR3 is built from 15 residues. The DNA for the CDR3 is TGTGCCAGCAGCTTAGGAGTGAACCTGAACACTGAAGCTTTCTTT. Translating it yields CASSLGVNLNTEAFF.

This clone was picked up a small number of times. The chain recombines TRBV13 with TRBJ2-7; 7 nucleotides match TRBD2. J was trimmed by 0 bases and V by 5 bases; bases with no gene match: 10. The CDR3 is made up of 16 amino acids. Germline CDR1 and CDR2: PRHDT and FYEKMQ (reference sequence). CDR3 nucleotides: TGTGCCAGCAGCGGTAGATCCGGGACTAACTCCTACGAGCAGTACTTC. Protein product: CASSGRSGTNSYEQYF.

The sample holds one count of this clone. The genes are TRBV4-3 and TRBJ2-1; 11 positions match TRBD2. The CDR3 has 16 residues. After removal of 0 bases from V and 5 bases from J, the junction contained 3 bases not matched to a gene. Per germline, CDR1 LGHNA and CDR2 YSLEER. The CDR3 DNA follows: TGCGCCAGCAGCCAAGAGGGACTAGCGGTCAACAATGAGCAGTTCTTC. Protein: CASSQEGLAVNNEQFF.

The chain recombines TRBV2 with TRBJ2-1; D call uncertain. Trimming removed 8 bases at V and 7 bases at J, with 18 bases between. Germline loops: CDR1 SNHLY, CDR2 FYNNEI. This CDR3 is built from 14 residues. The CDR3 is CASVSGPIGNEQFF. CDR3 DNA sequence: TGTGCCAGCGTTTCCGGGCCGATCGGGAATGAGCAGTTCTTC.

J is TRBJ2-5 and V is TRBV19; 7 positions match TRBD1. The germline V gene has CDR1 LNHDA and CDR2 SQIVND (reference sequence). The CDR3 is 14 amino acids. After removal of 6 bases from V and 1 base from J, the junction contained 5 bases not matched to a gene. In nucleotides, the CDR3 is TGTGCCAGTAGCCCACAGGGGAGCCAAGAGACCCAGTACTTC. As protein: CASSPQGSQETQYF.